The T cell receptor (beta chain) under discussion was sequenced for a study of vaccination and CD4 T cells after COVID-19. Comment on this clonotype: Its antigen remains unidentified.

Sequenced with the Oncomine TCR Beta short-read assay was DNA taken from cultured CD4+ T cells. TCRdb processed the PCR reads anew with MiXCR; each CDR3 protein has one entry. The repertoire holds around 9,100 distinct CDR3 sequences, with under 75% as singletons. J gave up 7 bases and V 7 bases, and 7 bases lay outside the gene matches. The CDR3 has 13 amino acids. Treatment here: approximately 9-day PBMC culture with coronavirus spike peptide pools or control peptides (ViraFEST assay). The TCR originated in a human donor with COVID-19. This chain links TRBV12-3 or TRBV12-4 with TRBJ1-5; the match to TRBD1 covers 7 bases. This specimen consisted of cultured CD4+ T cells from blood, obtained after SARS-CoV-2 vaccination. This CDR3 reads CASTKTGYQPQHF. The CDR3 DNA follows: TGTGCCAGCACCAAGACAGGGTACCAGCCCCAGCATTTT.